The subject of this entry is one T cell receptor (beta chain). The antigen is not known. The record originates from a study of OX40 agonist ivuxolimab in advanced cancers. Study-wide context: Ivuxolimab doses were 0.01, 0.1, 0.3, 1.5, 3 or 10 mg/kg every 2 weeks. Cancers in dose escalation were hepatocellular, melanoma, renal cell and head and neck. Allowance was made for prior anti-PD-1, anti-PD-L1 or anti-CTLA-4 therapy, and roughly 40% had some.

Study-wide findings and caveats: Expanded clones tended on average to be more numerous among CD8+ T cells than CD4+.

V was cut by 6 bases and J by 5 bases, with 17 bases left in between. CDR1 and CDR2 from the germline V gene are MNHEY and SMNVEV (reference sequence). The CDR3 is 14 amino acids. The table came from immunoSEQ multiplex PCR; TCRdb's copy has only in-frame clones and leaves some out. The table has more than 45,000 clones, around 94% seen once. The receptor's source is an adult with an advanced solid tumor such as melanoma, head and neck, liver or kidney cancer. The specimen comprised CD4+ or CD8+ T cells sorted from blood, sampled in a trial of the OX40 agonist ivuxolimab. The rearrangement uses TRBV27 and TRBJ2-7; D might be TRBD1 (6 bases). CDR3 nucleotide sequence: TGTGCCAGCAGAATCATACAGGGTGAACACGAGCAGTACTTC. Residues: CASRIIQGEHEQYF.